This record looks at one T cell receptor (beta chain) sequence and its context. CDR1 and CDR2 (germline): LNHDA, SQIVND (reference sequence). The J segment lost 7 bases and the V segment lost 6 bases, leaving 14 bases of the junction unmatched. The CDR3 runs to 15 residues. This entry comes from a study of blood T cell repertoires in COVID-19. The table came from immunoSEQ multiplex PCR; TCRdb's copy has only in-frame clones and leaves some out. Of 280,000 or so clones listed, just under 90% are singletons. Sequencing used PBMCs or T cells enriched from blood (not recorded which). V and J are TRBV19 and TRBJ1-2; 7 nucleotides line up with TRBD1. The source is a woman in her forties or fifties who had been exposed to COVID-19. CDR3 region: CASSPSVARGVGYTF. CDR3 nucleotide sequence: TGTGCCAGTAGCCCCTCCGTTGCCAGGGGGGTTGGCTACACCTTC.